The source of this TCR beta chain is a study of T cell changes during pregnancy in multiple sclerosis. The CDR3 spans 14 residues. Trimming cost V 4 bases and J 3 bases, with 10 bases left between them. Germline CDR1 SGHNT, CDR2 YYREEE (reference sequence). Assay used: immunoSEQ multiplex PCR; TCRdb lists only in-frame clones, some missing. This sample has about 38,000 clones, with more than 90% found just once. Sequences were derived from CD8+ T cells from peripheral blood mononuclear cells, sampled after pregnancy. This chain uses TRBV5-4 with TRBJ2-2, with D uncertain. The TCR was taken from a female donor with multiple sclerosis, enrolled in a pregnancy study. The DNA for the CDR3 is TGTGCCAGCAGCCCCGGCGGTTACACCGGGGAGCTGTTTTTT. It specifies CASSPGGYTGELFF. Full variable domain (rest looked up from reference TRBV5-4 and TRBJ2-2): ETGVTQSPTHLIKTRGQQVTLRCSSQSGHNTVSWYQQALGQGPQFIFQYYREEENGRGNFPPRFSGLQFPNYSSELNVNALELDDSALYLCASSPGGYTGELFFGEGSRLTVL.